This TCR beta chain was captured by sequencing in a study of CD8 T cells in Susac syndrome. Study results and limitations: CD8+ clonal expansion in Susac peaked in TEMRA cells and active patients.

To note about this clonotype: Its antigen remains unidentified.

Germline-derived CDR1 and CDR2 are SEHNR and FQNEAQ (reference sequence). The ends were cut back, 5 bases at V and 0 bases at J, with 20 bases in the middle. The CDR3 length is 17 residues. The authors reverse transcribed roughly 0.5 to 1 ug RNA with random hexamers. Coverage of TCR beta CDR3 amplification by immunoSEQ multiplex PCR extended to 54 Vbeta and 13 Jbeta. TCRdb used MiXCR to reprocess the immunoSEQ multiplex PCR reads, holding one entry per CDR3 protein. This table holds around 80,000 distinct CDR3 sequences, approximately 96% found once. The specimen sequenced was CD8+ T cells from PBMCs. The origin of this receptor is a human donor with Susac syndrome. The genes are TRBV7-9 and TRBJ2-7; D could derive from TRBD1 or TRBD2 (5 bases each). CDR3 in amino acids: CASSGFHRDASSYEQYV. The CDR3 DNA sequence: TGTGCCAGCAGCGGATTCCATCGGGACGCGAGCTCCTACGAGCAGTACGTC.